Listed here are 6 T cell receptor beta chains from one sample, sequenced in a study of blood T cell repertoires in COVID-19. Clones were sequenced by immunoSEQ multiplex PCR, and TCRdb holds only the in-frame ones, with some missing. The data contain about 200,000 clones, 70% to 85% of them seen just once; the ten biggest clones take up approximately 13%. The sequencing input was peripheral blood. The receptors were sampled from a human donor in a cohort sampled during active COVID-19.

Comments on this clone: Other DNA variants within this sample encode the same CDR3. The chain links TRBV9 to TRBJ1-1; D remains ambiguous. V was cut by 2 bases and J by 0 bases, with 8 bases left in between. There are 14 residues in the CDR3. Germline CDR1 SGDLS, CDR2 YYNGEE. The CDR3 region has the DNA TGTGCCAGCAGCGTGGGAGCATTGAACACTGAAGCTTTCTTT. Translated: CASSVGALNTEAFF.

This clone was counted a single time. The chain is built from TRBV5-5 and TRBJ1-2; no firm D call. Germline loops: CDR1 SGHKS, CDR2 YYEKEE (reference sequence). The CDR3 runs to 18 residues. V gave up 2 bases and J gave up 4 bases, with 24 bases separating them. As DNA, the CDR3 is TGTGCCAGCAGCTTTTCCAACTGGCGGGTGCCCCTCTTCTATGGCTACACCTTC. Translating it yields CASSFSNWRVPLFYGYTF.

This clone was picked up a small number of times. The rearrangement joins TRBV20-1 to TRBJ2-7, with TRBD2 identical over 11 bases. Germline lookup yields CDR1 DFQATT and CDR2 SNEGSKA (reference sequence). J gave up 1 base and V 3 bases, and 8 bases lay outside the gene matches. CDR3 length equals 16 residues. The CDR3 sequence: CSASGVAGGISYEQYF. CDR3 nucleotides: TGCAGTGCTAGTGGGGTAGCGGGAGGGATATCCTACGAGCAGTACTTC.

The V call is TRBV28, the J call TRBJ2-1; 9 nucleotides line up with TRBD2. With V trimmed by 2 bases and J by 7 bases, 6 bases remained unmatched. Germline V gene sequence: CDR1 MDHEN, CDR2 SYDVKM. This CDR3 has 15 amino acids. CDR3 protein: CASSLAGGPANEQFF. The DNA of the CDR3 is TGTGCCAGCAGTTTAGCGGGAGGGCCTGCTAATGAGCAGTTCTTC.

The chain carries TRBV28 and TRBJ1-2; 8 bases fit TRBD1. Germline-derived CDR1 and CDR2 are MDHEN and SYDVKM. The CDR3 consists of 12 residues. V lost 4 bases to trimming and J lost 8 bases; unmatched junction nucleotides: 3. The DNA of the CDR3 is TGTGCCAGCAGTTCGGACAGGGCAGGCTACACCTTC. Protein sequence: CASSSDRAGYTF.

The chain joins TRBV11-3 to TRBJ2-1, with TRBD2 matching over 11 bases. In germline, CDR1 is SGHNT, CDR2 YENEEA. V was pared by 4 bases and J by 7 bases, with 9 bases of the junction left unmatched. The CDR3 runs 16 residues. The CDR3 region is CASSSSSGRVGNEQFF. In DNA form, the CDR3 reads TGTGCCAGCAGCTCGAGTAGCGGGAGGGTTGGGAATGAGCAGTTCTTC.